This T cell receptor beta chain was sequenced for a study of metastatic and nonmetastatic thyroid tumors. All patients reached thyroid surgery having received no treatment beforehand. V lost 5 bases, J lost 3 bases, and 6 bases stayed unmatched. The CDR3 is 16 residues long. Germline V gene lookup returns CDR1 KGHSH and CDR2 LQKENI. With MiXCR, TCRdb reprocessed the PCR reads. The table has under 9,000 clones, 44% seen once. This clone was detected a few times. The TCR comes from a male donor with papillary thyroid cancer or a benign thyroid nodule (not recorded which). Some clones in this sample may be carry-over from other donors' samples. The chain couples TRBV18 to TRBJ1-4, with 10 bases aligning to TRBD1. Sequenced: tumor tissue. The CDR3 nucleotides read TGTGCCAGCTCATCAGGACAGGGGGTTTCTAATGAAAAACTGTTTTTT. Its protein product is CASSSGQGVSNEKLFF.